This T cell receptor beta chain was captured in a study of tumor-infiltrating lymphocytes in primary liver carcinoma. Study outcomes and limitations: Blood had a significantly lower top-250-clone fraction than tumors did (p = 0.039).

Concerning this clonotype itself: Its antigen is as yet unknown. The junction does not match germline at one end; this may be a read error.

Scientists recovered RNA and DNA together from around 20-30 mg of unsorted bulk tissue. Each participant had primary liver carcinoma, and surgical resection was the treatment. This CDR3 is 16 amino acids long. Per germline, CDR1 SGHAT and CDR2 FQNNGV. A constant-region primer primed TCR beta cDNA synthesis from about 550 ng of total RNA. Library construction for TCR beta comprised three nested multiplex PCR rounds performed with slightly modified ARM-PCR. The study ran its first two PCR rounds for 9 to 10 cycles each, using TRBV1-TRBV30 forward primers and a C-beta reverse primer. Via MiXCR, TCRdb re-called the multiplex PCR reads, giving one row per CDR3 protein. Of approximately 54,000 distinct CDR3 sequences in the sample, about three quarters were seen once.

This sequence was found in a man aged 35 to 55 with primary liver carcinoma and hepatitis B virus infection. The sequenced sample consisted of liver tumor tissue from sampling region 2. Subset given: tumor region T2, inferior pole. This chain connects TRBV11-2 to TRBJ2-5; TRBD2 aligns across 7 bases. CDR3 in amino acids: CASSLGRSGAGETQYF. The CDR3 DNA is TGTGCCAGCAGCTTAGGGAGAAGCGGCGCGGGGGAGACTCAGTACTTC.